This T cell receptor (beta chain) was documented in a study of radiation and T cells in renal cell carcinoma (dated by TCRdb to the early 2020s). The study in broad terms: The samples were drawn from a clinical trial, where primary renal cell carcinomas were treated with 15 Gy of stereotactic body radiation therapy and then removed by nephrectomy 4 weeks afterward. TCR beta sequencing covered around 50 samples in total, comprising roughly 25 tumors and roughly 27 peripheral blood samples. Across all 53 samples, 4,016,671 unique CDR3 nucleotide sequences, encoding roughly 2,600,000 unique CDR3 amino acid sequences, were identified.

Overall study results and their limits: Because pretreatment tumor biopsies were not available, the study could not determine whether clonotypes were already present within the tumor at baseline. In blood, the top tumor clonotypes increased between baseline and 2 weeks post-radiation and then shrank by 4 weeks, which suggests that tumor-resident clones expanded only transiently. The single-armed trial design could not address effects of radiation dose or scheduling on the TCR repertoire. Changes in the blood repertoire were not tracked past 4 weeks after treatment.

TCR beta libraries were generated from genomic DNA with the immunoSEQ kit, following the manufacturer's recommendations. Library preparation used a first multiplex PCR with proprietary primers, then a second PCR adding unique barcodes, with bead cleanups after each round. A positive control reaction and a negative control reaction, both provided in the kit, were run with every batch of samples. The final libraries were assessed on an Agilent 4200 TapeStation D1000 ScreenTape, pooled by volume, and quantified by qPCR. An Illumina NextSeq500 fitted with a MidOutput 150-cycle cartridge performed the sequencing, running 156 Read1 cycles and 15 Index1 cycles with the kit's custom primers. The pooled library was loaded at 0.9 to 1 pM, with a roughly 18% PhiX control spiked in. The paper's data handling went like this. Vendor-processed data were analyzed in R, and a clonotype was defined as all T cells sharing the same CDR3 nucleotide sequence. For clone abundance analyses, frequencies were normalized to the 10,000 most abundant clones per sample. Public T cell clones, averaging fewer than five per sample, were removed before analysis. A difference in abundance of at least 32-fold between compartments was used to define tumor-enriched and baseline blood-enriched clonotypes. A beta-binomial differential abundance model was used to identify clonotypes that were expanded or contracted between blood time points. Tumor-blood repertoire similarity was measured with the Baroni-Urbani and Buser coefficient, and groups were compared using two-tailed Wilcoxon tests in R. What TCRdb holds here is the immuneACCESS table cut down to in-frame rearrangements. Part of the clones is not present; checked against another copy, under half of the missing clones reflect an unresolved V gene, and the others are unexplained. The V and J calls and clone size come from that table; D and trimming were worked out from the DNA. The sample profile shows about 130,000 clones; around 80% of them were found once. The biggest ten clones account for 4.5% to 7% of the sample.

A remark on this clone: Its antigen is not yet known. No base quality information exists; no much larger clone differs at one position.

The time point label, read with the paper, signifies: blood 2 weeks post-SBRT. In light of the paper, this sample's treatment or condition label describes: 15 Gy SBRT to primary tumor, nephrectomy 4 weeks later. To follow tumor-enriched clonotypes, peripheral blood was collected serially from radiation-treated patients at baseline and again at 2 weeks and 4 weeks after SBRT. Every patient's renal cell carcinoma showed clear cell pathology. Genomic DNA for TCR sequencing was prepared using the QIAamp DNA Blood Mini Kit (Qiagen). The analyses included just those samples that passed every quality control check. From the germline V gene, CDR1 is MDHEN and CDR2 is SYDVKM. Here V drops 6 bases and J drops 4 bases, and the junction holds 7 bases not matched to any gene. The CDR3, cysteine through phenylalanine, is 14 amino acids long. CDR3 DNA is the only sequence kept; it has 42 bases, read in frame from the first base.

The rearrangement combines TRBV28 with TRBJ1-2, with 8 junctional bases fitting TRBD1. Here the sequenced sample was blood, taken from a patient whose treatment included radiotherapy and nephrectomy. The source is a middle-aged man with renal cell carcinoma. The CDR3: CASRTGVRGYGYTF. The DNA sequence is TGTGCCAGCAGGACAGGGGTTCGCGGCTATGGCTACACCTTC.